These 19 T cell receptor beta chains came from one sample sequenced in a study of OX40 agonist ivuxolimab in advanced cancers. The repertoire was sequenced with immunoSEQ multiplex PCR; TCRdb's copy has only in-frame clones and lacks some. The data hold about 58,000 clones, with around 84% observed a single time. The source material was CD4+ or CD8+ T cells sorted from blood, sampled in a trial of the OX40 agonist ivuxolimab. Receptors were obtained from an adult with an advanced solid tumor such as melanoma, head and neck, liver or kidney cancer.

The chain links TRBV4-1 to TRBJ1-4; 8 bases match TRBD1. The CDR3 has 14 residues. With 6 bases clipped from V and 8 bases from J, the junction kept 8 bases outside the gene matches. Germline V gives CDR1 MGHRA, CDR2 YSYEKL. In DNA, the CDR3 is TGCGCCAGCAGTCGGACAGGGTTCAACGAAAAACTGTTTTTT. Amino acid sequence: CASSRTGFNEKLFF.

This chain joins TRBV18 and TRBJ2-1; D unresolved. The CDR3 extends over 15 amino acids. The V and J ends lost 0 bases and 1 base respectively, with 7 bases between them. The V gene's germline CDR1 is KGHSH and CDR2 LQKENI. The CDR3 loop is CASSPPGSSYNEQFF. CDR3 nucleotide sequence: TGTGCCAGCTCACCACCGGGGTCGTCCTACAATGAGCAGTTCTTC.

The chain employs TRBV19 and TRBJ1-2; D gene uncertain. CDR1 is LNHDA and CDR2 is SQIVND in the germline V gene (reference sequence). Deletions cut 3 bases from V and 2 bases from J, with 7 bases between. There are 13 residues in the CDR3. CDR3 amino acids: CASSIYGNYGYTF. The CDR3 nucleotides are TGTGCCAGTAGTATTTACGGGAACTATGGCTACACCTTC.

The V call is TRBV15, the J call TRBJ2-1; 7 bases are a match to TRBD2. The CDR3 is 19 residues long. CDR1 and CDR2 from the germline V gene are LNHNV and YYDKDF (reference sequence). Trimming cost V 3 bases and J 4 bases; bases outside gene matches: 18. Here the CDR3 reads CATSSDKWLAGDEYNEQFF. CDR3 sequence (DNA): TGTGCCACCAGCAGTGACAAATGGCTGGCGGGGGACGAGTACAATGAGCAGTTCTTC.

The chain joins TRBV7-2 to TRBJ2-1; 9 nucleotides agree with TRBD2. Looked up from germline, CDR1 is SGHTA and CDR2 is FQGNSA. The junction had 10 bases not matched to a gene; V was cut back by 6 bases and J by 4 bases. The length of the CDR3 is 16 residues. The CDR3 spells CASRRSPSGEYNEQFF. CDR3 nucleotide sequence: TGTGCCAGCAGACGTTCACCTAGCGGGGAGTACAATGAGCAGTTCTTC.

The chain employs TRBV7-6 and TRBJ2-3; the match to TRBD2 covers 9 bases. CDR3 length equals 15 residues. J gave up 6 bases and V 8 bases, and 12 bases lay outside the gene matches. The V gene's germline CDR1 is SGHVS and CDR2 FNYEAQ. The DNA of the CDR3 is TGTGCCAGCGCATCCGGGGCGGGGGGGCTCGATACGCAGTATTTT. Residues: CASASGAGGLDTQYF.

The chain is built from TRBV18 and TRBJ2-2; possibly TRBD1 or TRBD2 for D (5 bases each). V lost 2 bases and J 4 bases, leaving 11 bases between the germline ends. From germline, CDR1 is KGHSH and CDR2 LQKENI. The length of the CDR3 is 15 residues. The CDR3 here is CASSPGSGTTGELFF. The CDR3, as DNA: TGTGCCAGCTCACCAGGGTCAGGGACCACCGGGGAGCTGTTTTTT. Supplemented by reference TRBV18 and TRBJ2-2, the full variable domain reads NAGVMQNPRHLVRRRGQEARLRCSPMKGHSHVYWYRQLPEEGLKFMVYLQKENIIDESGMPKERFSAEFPKEGPSILRIQQVVRGDSAAYFCASSPGSGTTGELFFGEGSRLTVL.

The DNA of the CDR3 is TGTGCCAGTAAATCGGGAGACAGGGGGCCGGGTACGCAGTATTTT. Residues: CASKSGDRGPGTQYF. This sequence joins TRBV19 and TRBJ2-3, with TRBD1 identical over 10 bases. Germline CDR1 and CDR2: LNHDA and SQIVND (reference sequence). The V segment lost 7 bases and the J segment 8 bases; nucleotides outside the gene matches: 12. This CDR3 has 15 residues.

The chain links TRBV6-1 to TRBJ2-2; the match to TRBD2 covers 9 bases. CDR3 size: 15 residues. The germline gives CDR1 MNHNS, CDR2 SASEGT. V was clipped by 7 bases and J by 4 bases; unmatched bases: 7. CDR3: CASILRGGRTGELFF. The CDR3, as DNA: TGTGCCAGCATTCTGCGGGGGGGCCGCACCGGGGAGCTGTTTTTT.

CDR3 DNA: TGTGCCACCAGAGACCCCTCTGGAAACACCATATATTTT. Translating it yields CATRDPSGNTIYF. The chain is built from TRBV6-1 and TRBJ1-3, with D unclear. The germline V gene encodes CDR1 MNHNS and CDR2 SASEGT. V dropped 10 bases and J dropped 0 bases, with 10 bases sitting between them. The CDR3 is made up of 13 amino acids.

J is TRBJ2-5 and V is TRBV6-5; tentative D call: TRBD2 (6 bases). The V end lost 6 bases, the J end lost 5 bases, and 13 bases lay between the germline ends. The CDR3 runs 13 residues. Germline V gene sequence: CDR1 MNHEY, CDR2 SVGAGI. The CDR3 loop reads CASRAWGEETQYF. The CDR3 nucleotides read TGTGCCAGCAGGGCTTGGGGGGAGGAGACCCAGTACTTC.

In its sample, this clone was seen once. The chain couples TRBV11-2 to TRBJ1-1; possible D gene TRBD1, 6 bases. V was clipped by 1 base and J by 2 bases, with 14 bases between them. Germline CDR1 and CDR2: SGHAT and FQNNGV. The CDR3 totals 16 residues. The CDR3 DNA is TGTGCCAGCAGCTTAGTTTGGCTCGGGACAAACACTGAAGCTTTCTTT. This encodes CASSLVWLGTNTEAFF.

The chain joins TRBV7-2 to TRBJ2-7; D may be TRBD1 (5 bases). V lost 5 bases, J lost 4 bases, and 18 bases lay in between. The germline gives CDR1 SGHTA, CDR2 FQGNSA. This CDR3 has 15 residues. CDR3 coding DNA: TGTGCCAGCAGCCCCCAGGGAAAAATTAGTTACGAGCAGTACTTC. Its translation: CASSPQGKISYEQYF.

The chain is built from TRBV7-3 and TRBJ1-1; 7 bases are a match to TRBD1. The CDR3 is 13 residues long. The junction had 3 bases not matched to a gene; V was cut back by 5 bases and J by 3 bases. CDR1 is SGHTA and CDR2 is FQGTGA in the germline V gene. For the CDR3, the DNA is TGTGCCAGCAGCGAAACAGGGGACACTGAAGCTTTCTTT. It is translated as CASSETGDTEAFF.

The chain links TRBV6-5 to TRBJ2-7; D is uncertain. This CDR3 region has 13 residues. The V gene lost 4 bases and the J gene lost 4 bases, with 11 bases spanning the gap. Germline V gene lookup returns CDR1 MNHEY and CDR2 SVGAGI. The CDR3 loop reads CASSSQPAYEQYF. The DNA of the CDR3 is TGTGCCAGCAGTTCCCAACCCGCGTACGAGCAGTACTTC.

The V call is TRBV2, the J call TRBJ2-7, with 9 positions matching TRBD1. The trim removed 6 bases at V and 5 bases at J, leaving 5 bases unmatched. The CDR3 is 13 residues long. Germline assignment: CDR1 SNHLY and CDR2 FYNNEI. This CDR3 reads CASREGQGDEQYF. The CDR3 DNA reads TGTGCCAGCAGGGAGGGACAGGGCGACGAGCAGTACTTC.

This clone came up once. CDR3 sequence (DNA): TGTGCCAGCAGCGGAAACGGGCCCTGGAAGGGCTACACCTTC. This codes for CASSGNGPWKGYTF. The rearrangement links TRBV9 to TRBJ1-2, with D hard to call. V shed 3 bases and J shed 8 bases, with 17 bases lying between them. The CDR3 totals 14 residues. The V gene's germline CDR1 is SGDLS and CDR2 YYNGEE. Filled out from reference TRBV9 and TRBJ1-2, the complete variable domain reads DSGVTQTPKHLITATGQRVTLRCSPRSGDLSVYWYQQSLDQGLQFLIQYYNGEERAKGNILERFSAQQFPDLHSELNLSSLELGDSALYFCASSGNGPWKGYTFGSGTRLTVV.

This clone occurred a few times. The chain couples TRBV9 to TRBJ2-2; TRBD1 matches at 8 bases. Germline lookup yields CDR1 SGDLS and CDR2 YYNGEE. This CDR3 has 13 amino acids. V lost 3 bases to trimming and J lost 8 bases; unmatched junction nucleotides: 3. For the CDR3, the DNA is TGTGCCAGCAGCGCCAGGGGGCGAGGGGAGCTGTTTTTT. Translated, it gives CASSARGRGELFF.

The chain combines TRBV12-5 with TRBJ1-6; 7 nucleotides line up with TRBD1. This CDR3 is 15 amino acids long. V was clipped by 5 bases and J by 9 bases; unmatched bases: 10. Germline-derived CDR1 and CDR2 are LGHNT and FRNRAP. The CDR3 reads CASGRTGRGFSPLHF. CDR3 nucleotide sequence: TGTGCTAGTGGTAGGACAGGTCGTGGTTTTTCACCCCTCCACTTT.